Below, 24 T cell receptor beta chains from the same sample are listed, as sequenced in a study of T-cell reconstitution after alpha-beta-depleted transplantation in children. For TCRbeta, the library was prepared with unique molecular identifiers. TCRdb called the PCR reads again in MiXCR, with one record for every CDR3 protein. The data contain more than 450,000 distinct CDR3 sequences, around 20% of them seen just once; the ten biggest clones take up 3% to 3.5%. Specimen: PBMCs from the stem cell graft donor, collected from the stem cell graft. The receptors here all came from a human donor who donated a stem cell graft to a child with acute lymphoblastic leukemia.

This clonotype was seen more than once but under ten times. This chain links TRBV25-1 with TRBJ2-7, with TRBD2 matching 10 bases. CDR3 size: 16 residues. Germline assignment: CDR1 MGHDK and CDR2 SYGVNS. V trimming: 3 bases; J trimming: 7 bases; junction bases outside the gene matches: 12. This CDR3 reads CASSEQPGLATREQYF. The CDR3 DNA reads TGTGCCAGCAGTGAGCAACCGGGACTAGCGACGAGGGAGCAGTACTTC.

The sample holds a few counts of this clonotype. J is TRBJ1-2 and V is TRBV20-1; possible D gene TRBD1, 6 bases. Trimming pared 2 bases from V and 4 bases from J, leaving 23 bases between. Germline values: CDR1 DFQATT, CDR2 SNEGSKA (reference sequence). The CDR3 loop spans 17 amino acids. The CDR3 region has the DNA TGCAGTGCTAGAAGGGTCCTTCGACAGGAGTTGCGCTATGGCTACACCTTC. It codes for CSARRVLRQELRYGYTF.

The rearrangement uses TRBV7-2 and TRBJ2-4; D remains unclear. V shed 2 bases and J shed 1 base, with 12 bases lying between them. CDR1 and CDR2 (germline): SGHTA, FQGNSA. CDR3 length: 16 amino acids. CDR3 bases: TGTGCCAGCAGCTTAAAGTGGGCCCCGGCCAAAAACATTCAGTACTTC. This translates into CASSLKWAPAKNIQYF.

The CDR3 is CSARAGSNYGYTF. The CDR3 DNA sequence: TGCAGTGCTAGGGCGGGGTCTAACTATGGCTACACCTTC. The chain recombines TRBV20-1 with TRBJ1-2; D is unresolved. CDR3 length equals 13 residues. With 3 bases removed from V and 0 bases from J, the gap between germline ends came to 8 bases. CDR1 is DFQATT and CDR2 is SNEGSKA in the germline V gene (reference sequence).

A few counts support this clonotype. The chain carries TRBV5-1 and TRBJ2-4; D possibly corresponds to TRBD1 (6 bases). The V end was cut by 2 bases, the J end by 2 bases, with 8 bases between. The CDR3 is made up of 14 amino acids. Germline V gives CDR1 SGHRS, CDR2 YFSETQ. The CDR3 sequence: CASSFGQPKNIQYF. CDR3 nucleotides: TGCGCCAGCAGCTTCGGACAGCCCAAAAACATTCAGTACTTC.

The CDR3 reads CASSADPHSSYEQYF. CDR3 nucleotide sequence: TGTGCCAGCAGCGCGGACCCACATAGCTCCTACGAGCAGTACTTC. The rearrangement links TRBV9 to TRBJ2-7; D not resolved. The CDR3 runs to 15 residues. Between the trimmed V and J ends, which lost 3 bases and 0 bases, there was a span of 13 bases. The germline gives CDR1 SGDLS, CDR2 YYNGEE.

This clonotype has more than one count but fewer than ten. J is TRBJ2-1 and V is TRBV10-3; no firm D call. The CDR3 is 15 amino acids. Trimming removed 0 bases from V and 3 bases from J, with 9 bases in between. Germline CDR1 ENHRY, CDR2 SYGVKD. Here the CDR3 reads CAISESQVSYNEQFF. The CDR3 DNA reads TGTGCCATCAGTGAGTCCCAGGTTAGCTACAATGAGCAGTTCTTC.

The rearrangement uses TRBV29-1 and TRBJ2-7; D possibly corresponds to TRBD2 (5 bases). The CDR3 is 15 amino acids. Looked up from germline, CDR1 is SQVTM and CDR2 is ANQGSEA. Between the trimmed V and J ends, which lost 4 bases and 1 base, there was a span of 17 bases. CDR3 region: CSVVSSTRSSYEQYF. The CDR3 DNA reads as TGCAGCGTTGTCAGTTCAACTAGAAGTTCCTACGAGCAGTACTTC.

This clonotype was picked up a small number of times. This chain joins TRBV2 and TRBJ1-4; TRBD1 matches at 8 bases. This CDR3 spans 15 amino acids. CDR1 and CDR2 (germline): SNHLY, FYNNEI. The trim removed 6 bases at V and 5 bases at J, leaving 8 bases unmatched. The DNA of the CDR3 is TGTGCCAGCAGCCCTTTGACAGGGGCGAATGAAAAACTGTTTTTT. Translating gives CASSPLTGANEKLFF.

The rearrangement joins TRBV7-2 to TRBJ2-7; 7 nucleotides agree with TRBD1. Losses at the gene ends were 4 bases for V and 9 bases for J; bases not matched to a gene: 12. Per the germline V gene, CDR1 is SGHTA and CDR2 is FQGNSA. This CDR3 region has 14 residues. CDR3 coding DNA: TGTGCCAGCAGCTCGGCCCGGGACAGAGGGCGGCAGTACTTC. Translation: CASSSARDRGRQYF.

This clonotype was seen more than once but under ten times. The V and J genes are TRBV12-3 or TRBV12-4 and TRBJ2-7; no definite D call. This CDR3 has 15 amino acids. The V end was cut by 2 bases, the J end by 0 bases, with 11 bases between. The CDR3 DNA reads TGTGCCAGCAGTTTAATCGGTTCCCTCTCCTACGAGCAGTACTTC. Translated, it gives CASSLIGSLSYEQYF.

This clonotype was counted between two and nine times. CDR3 nucleotides: TGCAGTGCTAGAGGAGGTGGATTGAACACTGAAGCTTTCTTT. This gives the protein CSARGGGLNTEAFF. The chain links TRBV20-1 to TRBJ1-1; no definite D call. Trimming stripped 1 base from V and 0 bases from J, with 9 bases between. This CDR3 spans 14 amino acids. CDR1 and CDR2 from the germline V gene are DFQATT and SNEGSKA (reference sequence).

The chain combines TRBV7-8 with TRBJ2-1; a possible D gene is TRBD1 (5 bases). Trimming cost V 0 bases and J 1 base, with 10 bases left between them. The germline V gene has CDR1 SGHVS and CDR2 FQNEAQ. The CDR3 is made up of 16 amino acids. This CDR3 is CASSLARVVSYNEQFF. In nucleotides, the CDR3 is TGTGCCAGCAGCTTAGCCAGGGTTGTATCCTACAATGAGCAGTTCTTC. Variable domain in full (rest from reference TRBV7-8 and TRBJ2-1): GAGVSQSPRYKVAKRGQDVALRCDPISGHVSLFWYQQALGQGPEFLTYFQNEAQLDKSGLPSDRFFAERPEGSVSTLKIQRTQQEDSAVYLCASSLARVVSYNEQFFGPGTRLTVL.

Turning to this clonotype: The junction shows a germline mismatch at one end, possibly a read error. The CDR3 DNA sequence: TGTGCCAGCAGCGAAGGCTCGGGGGCAGTCGAGCCCCAGCATTTT. Its protein is CASSEGSGAVEPQHF. The V gene is TRBV2, the J gene TRBJ1-5; D may be TRBD1 (6 bases). Germline V gene lookup returns CDR1 SNHLY and CDR2 FYNNEI. This CDR3 is built from 15 residues.

This clonotype was counted only a few times. This chain links TRBV7-9 with TRBJ2-1; D ambiguous. V was pared by 3 bases and J by 7 bases, with 13 bases between. This CDR3 has 14 residues. Germline assignment: CDR1 SEHNR and CDR2 FQNEAQ (reference sequence). The CDR3 is CASSFRSTLNEQFF. CDR3 bases: TGTGCCAGCAGCTTCAGGAGCACTTTGAATGAGCAGTTCTTC.

The chain employs TRBV6-1 and TRBJ2-3; 8 positions agree with TRBD2. With V trimmed by 2 bases and J by 8 bases, 9 bases remained unmatched. The CDR3 loop spans 15 amino acids. Looked up from germline, CDR1 is MNHNS and CDR2 is SASEGT. CDR3 amino acids: CASSEREGSRVTQYF. The CDR3 region has the DNA TGTGCCAGCAGTGAACGGGAGGGTAGCAGGGTTACGCAGTATTTT.

This clonotype was seen a few times. V gene TRBV18 combines with J gene TRBJ1-1; TRBD1 matches at 7 bases. Germline V gene sequence: CDR1 KGHSH, CDR2 LQKENI. J lost 1 base, V lost 2 bases, and 4 bases had no gene match. This CDR3 region has 15 residues. The CDR3 DNA reads as TGTGCCAGCTCACCAGTCCCAGGGGGGAACACTGAAGCTTTCTTT. Its protein is CASSPVPGGNTEAFF.

The rearrangement joins TRBV29-1 to TRBJ2-1; D might be TRBD1 (6 bases). This CDR3 has 14 amino acids. V dropped 1 base and J dropped 4 bases, with 11 bases sitting between them. Germline V CDR1 and CDR2: SQVTM, ANQGSEA. The CDR3 region is CSVEVRTAYNEQFF. CDR3 sequence (DNA): TGCAGCGTTGAAGTCCGGACAGCATACAATGAGCAGTTCTTC.

This chain links TRBV5-1 with TRBJ2-3; TRBD2 aligns across 12 bases. The CDR3 consists of 18 residues. CDR1 SGHRS and CDR2 YFSETQ come from the germline V gene. The junction had 7 bases not matched to a gene; V was cut back by 0 bases and J by 2 bases. The CDR3 DNA sequence: TGCGCCAGCAGCTTGGGACTAGCGGGAGTGAGGTTCACAGATACGCAGTATTTT. Protein: CASSLGLAGVRFTDTQYF. The full variable domain, its missing parts supplied by reference TRBV5-1 and TRBJ2-3, is KAGVTQTPRYLIKTRGQQVTLSCSPISGHRSVSWYQQTPGQGLQFLFEYFSETQRNKGNFPGRFSGRQFSNSRSEMNVSTLELGDSALYLCASSLGLAGVRFTDTQYFGPGTRLTVL.

This chain uses TRBV10-3 with TRBJ2-1, with 13 nucleotides matching TRBD2. Looked up from germline, CDR1 is ENHRY and CDR2 is SYGVKD. The CDR3 is 14 amino acids. Unmatched junction bases numbered 4, after V lost 8 bases and J lost 6 bases. CDR3 region: CAIRGLAGVNEQFF. The CDR3, as DNA: TGTGCCATCCGCGGACTAGCGGGAGTCAATGAGCAGTTCTTC.

This clonotype turned up a few times. The V gene is TRBV10-3, the J gene TRBJ2-7; D gene unclear. The CDR3 contains 14 residues. CDR1 is ENHRY, CDR2 SYGVKD, per germline. V dropped 4 bases and J dropped 2 bases, with 12 bases sitting between them. The CDR3 here is CAISGSYPTYEQYF. The CDR3 region has the DNA TGTGCCATCAGTGGCTCCTACCCCACCTACGAGCAGTACTTC.

This clonotype was found a few times. J is TRBJ2-3 and V is TRBV5-1, with TRBD1 as a possible D gene (6 bases). The V gene's germline CDR1 is SGHRS and CDR2 YFSETQ. CDR3 length: 14 amino acids. The germline V and J ends were trimmed by 4 bases and 2 bases, with 11 bases remaining between them. The CDR3 region has the DNA TGCGCCAGCAGCGCCGACAGGCCCACAGATACGCAGTATTTT. It codes for CASSADRPTDTQYF.

V and J are TRBV30 and TRBJ2-2; no clear D gene. Trimming took off 2 bases at V and 7 bases at J, with 5 bases between the two ends. CDR3 length: 11 amino acids. Germline values: CDR1 GTSNPN, CDR2 SVGIG (reference sequence). Written as DNA, the CDR3 is TGTGCCTGGAGTTTCGGCGGGGAGCTGTTTTTT. Translating gives CAWSFGGELFF.

The chain carries TRBV6-4 and TRBJ2-1, with TRBD2 matching over 7 bases. Per the germline V gene, CDR1 is MRHNA and CDR2 is SNTAGT. After removal of 4 bases from V and 16 bases from J, the junction contained 10 bases not matched to a gene. CDR3 size: 12 residues. As DNA, the CDR3 is TGTGCCAGCAGTGGCGAGCGGGGAGTAACATTCTTC. Protein product: CASSGERGVTFF.